The present T cell receptor beta chain was sequenced within a study of a mutant IDH1 vaccine in newly diagnosed glioma. Study as a whole: Investigators started vaccination 4-6 weeks after radiotherapy alone, or with temozolomide cycles. The sex distribution of treated patients was about 62% male and around 38% female, with a mean age of around 40 years. Therapy received beforehand was radiotherapy, temozolomide, or both, with most patients given both.

Data came from immunoSEQ multiplex PCR; TCRdb stores just in-frame clones and leaves some out. The sample lists 40,000 or so clones; approximately 88% were seen once. The CDR3 runs to 11 residues. Germline values: CDR1 SEHNR, CDR2 FQNEAQ (reference sequence). V shed 8 bases and J shed 11 bases, with 15 bases lying between them. The time point was: week 23, last vaccination. Mutant IDH1 20-mer peptide, at 300 ug, made up each vaccine dose, with topical imiquimod. This clone is a singleton in its sample. The antigen is not known. The origin of this receptor is a woman younger than 35 with glioma. Some clones in this sample may be carry-over from other donors' samples. Sample: PBMCs, taken from a glioma patient whose treatment included an IDH1 peptide vaccine. The chain combines TRBV7-9 with TRBJ1-1; possibly TRBD1 for D (6 bases). The CDR3 DNA follows: TGTGCCAGCCGCGGGGGCTTGGGCGCTTTCTTT. Encoded protein: CASRGGLGAFF.